This T cell receptor beta chain stems from a study of T cells in Graves' hyperthyroidism and ophthalmopathy. The table lists this clonotype with many counts. The CDR3 has 13 residues. Trimming removed 4 bases at V and 7 bases at J, with 13 bases between. TCR beta CDR3 region amplification was performed from RNA transcripts. The study used the HTBI primer set for a first-round RT-PCR of the TCR CDR3. TCRdb used MiXCR to reprocess the multiplex PCR reads, holding one entry per CDR3 protein. The data show under 400,000 distinct CDR3 sequences, approximately 15% seen once. The chain joins TRBV12-3 or TRBV12-4 to TRBJ1-2, with unresolved D. Input material: blood. This TCR derives from a man younger than 40 with Graves' hyperthyroidism. DNA of the CDR3: TGTGCCAGCAGTTCGACCATTCGGGTTGGCTACACCTTC. Protein: CASSSTIRVGYTF.